The clone carrying this TCR beta chain was detected a few times. Sequencing used immunoSEQ multiplex PCR; TCRdb keeps in-frame clones, though not all of them. This table has under 95,000 clones, 90% appearing once. The sample belongs to a study of T cell responses to AZD1222 COVID-19 vaccine. The CDR3 runs to 9 residues. V dropped 10 bases and J dropped 8 bases, with 6 bases sitting between them. Sequences were derived from peripheral blood, sampled on day 0 of AZD1222 vaccination. The V and J genes are TRBV23-1 and TRBJ1-3; D gene uncertain. TRBV23-1 is given ORF status, its function remaining uncertain. This TCR came from an adult in good health. This chain's CDR3 is CAIKHTIYF. The CDR3 DNA sequence: TGCGCCATCAAGCACACCATATATTTT.